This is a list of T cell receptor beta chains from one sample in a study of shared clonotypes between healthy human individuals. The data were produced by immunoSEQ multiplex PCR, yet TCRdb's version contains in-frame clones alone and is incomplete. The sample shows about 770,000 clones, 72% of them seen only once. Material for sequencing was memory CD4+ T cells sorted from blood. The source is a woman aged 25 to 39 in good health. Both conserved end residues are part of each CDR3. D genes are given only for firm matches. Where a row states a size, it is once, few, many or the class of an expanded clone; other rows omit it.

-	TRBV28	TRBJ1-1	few	TGTGCCAGCAGTTTTGGCAGGCTTCGTACTGAAGCTTTCTTT	CASSFGRLRTEAFF
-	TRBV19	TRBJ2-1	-	TGTGCCAGTAGTATACAAGACAATGAGCAGTTCTTC	CASSIQDNEQFF
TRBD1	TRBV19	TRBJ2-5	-	TGTGCCAGTGGTACGGGGGACAGGGTAAAGGAGACCCAGTACTTC	CASGTGDRVKETQYF
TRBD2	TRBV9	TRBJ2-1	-	TGTGCCAGCAGCGTAGACGTACCGGGACTAGCGGGAGCCAAATTCTCCTACAATGAGCAGTTCTTC	CASSVDVPGLAGAKFSYNEQFF
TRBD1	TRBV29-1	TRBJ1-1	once	TGCAGCGTCCGGGACAGCGTGGGAGCTTTCTTT	CSVRDSVGAFF
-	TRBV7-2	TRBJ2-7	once	TGTGCCAGCAGCTTAGCCGGGGACTACGAGCAGTACTTC	CASSLAGDYEQYF
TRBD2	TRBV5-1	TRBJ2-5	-	TGCGCCAGCAGCTTGGGACCGGGAGGCCAAGAGACCCAGTACTTC	CASSLGPGGQETQYF
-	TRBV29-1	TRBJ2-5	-	TGCAGCGTTGCTCAGACGTACCAAGAGACCCAGTACTTC	CSVAQTYQETQYF
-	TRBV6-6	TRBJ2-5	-	TGTGCCAGCAGTTACACTAAAGAGACCCAGTACTTC	CASSYTKETQYF
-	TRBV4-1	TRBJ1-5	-	TGCGCCAGCAGCTTACGATCCGGGGATGAACAGCCCCAGCATTTT	CASSLRSGDEQPQHF
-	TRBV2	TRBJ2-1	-	TGTGCCAGCAGTCCCGACAGTTACAATGAGCAGTTCTTC	CASSPDSYNEQFF
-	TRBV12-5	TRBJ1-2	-	TGTGCTAGTGGTTTGGTCCGGACCCCTACGGGGGGCTACACCTTC	CASGLVRTPTGGYTF
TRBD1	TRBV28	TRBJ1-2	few	TGTGCCAGCCTTCAAGGGGGTAGGGGACAGGGGCTTGGCTACACCTTC	CASLQGGRGQGLGYTF
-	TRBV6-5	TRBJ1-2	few	TGTGCCAGCCGAAAAACCCAAGAGGGGGGCTATGGCTACACCTTC	CASRKTQEGGYGYTF
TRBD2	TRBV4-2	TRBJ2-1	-	TGTGCCAGCAGCCAAGGCACTAGCGGGAGTAATGAGCAGTTCTTC	CASSQGTSGSNEQFF
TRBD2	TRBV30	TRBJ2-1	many	TGTGCCTGTACGTACCGACCGCCGGGACTAGCGGGAGGGCCTATCTCCTACAATGAGCAGTTCTTC	CACTYRPPGLAGGPISYNEQFF
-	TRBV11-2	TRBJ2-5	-	TGTGCCAGCACTGGGGGGAGGGAGACCCAGTACTTC	CASTGGRETQYF
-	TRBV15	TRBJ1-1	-	TGTGCCACCAGCAGAGATAAGGTACCTCACACTGAAGCTTTCTTT	CATSRDKVPHTEAFF
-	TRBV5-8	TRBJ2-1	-	TGTGCCAGCAGCTTGTCCTGGGCCGGCGATGAGCAGTTCTTC	CASSLSWAGDEQFF
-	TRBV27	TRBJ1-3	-	TGTGCCAGCAGTACCCGGGCCAACTCTGGAAACACCATATATTTT	CASSTRANSGNTIYF
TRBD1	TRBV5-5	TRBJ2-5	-	TGTGCCAGCAGCCCTGGGACAGGGGGCAGAGAGACCCAGTACTTC	CASSPGTGGRETQYF
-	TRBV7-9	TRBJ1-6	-	TGTGCCAGCAGCGTCCGCGGGGGGCGATATTCACCCCTCCACTTT	CASSVRGGRYSPLHF
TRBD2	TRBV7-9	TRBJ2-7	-	TGTGCCAGCAGCTTAGAGCTAGCGGGAGGTGGAGAGCAGTACTTC	CASSLELAGGGEQYF
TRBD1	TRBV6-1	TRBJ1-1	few	TGTGCCAGCAAAAAGGGACAGGGGGAAAACACTGAAGCTTTCTTT	CASKKGQGENTEAFF
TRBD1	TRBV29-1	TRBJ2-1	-	TGCAGCTATGAGGGGGCGGACCACAATGAGCAGTTCTTC	CSYEGADHNEQFF
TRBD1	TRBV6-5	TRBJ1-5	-	TGTGCCAGCAGCCGCGACAGGGGCGGCAATCAGCCCCAGCATTTT	CASSRDRGGNQPQHF
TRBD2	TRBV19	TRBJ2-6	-	TGTGCCAGTAGTGGGGATAGCGGGTCTTACTCTGGGGCCAACGTCCTGACTTTC	CASSGDSGSYSGANVLTF
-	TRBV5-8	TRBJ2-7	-	TGTGCCAGCAGCTTCCTCCGGGGCTACGAGCAGTACTTC	CASSFLRGYEQYF
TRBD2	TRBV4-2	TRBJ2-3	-	TGTGCCAGCAGCCAAGATTCTAGCGGCTACACAGATACGCAGTATTTT	CASSQDSSGYTDTQYF
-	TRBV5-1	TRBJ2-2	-	TGCGCCAGCAGCGTAGGAGACATATCCACCGGGGAGCTGTTTTTT	CASSVGDISTGELFF
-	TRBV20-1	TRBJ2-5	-	TGCAGTGTTCGAGTCCGTGAGACCCAGTACTTC	CSVRVRETQYF
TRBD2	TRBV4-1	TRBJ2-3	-	TGCGCCAACAGCCAGAGCGGGAGGGCCTTTTTAGATACGCAGTATTTT	CANSQSGRAFLDTQYF
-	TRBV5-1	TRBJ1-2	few	TGCGCCAGCAGCTTGGAAGGGCATGGCTACACCTTC	CASSLEGHGYTF
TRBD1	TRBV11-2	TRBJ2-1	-	TGTGCCAGCAGCCTCGGGACAGGGCTGTACAATGAGCAGTTCTTC	CASSLGTGLYNEQFF
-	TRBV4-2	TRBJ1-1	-	TGTGCCAGCAGACACGGGGGAATCGACACTGAAGCTTTCTTT	CASRHGGIDTEAFF
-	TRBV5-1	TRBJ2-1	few	TGCGCCAGCAGCGCCGGGACACTCTACAATGAGCAGTTCTTC	CASSAGTLYNEQFF
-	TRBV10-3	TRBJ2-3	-	TGTGCCATCAGTACGTACGAGACCCAGAGCACAGATACGCAGTATTTT	CAISTYETQSTDTQYF
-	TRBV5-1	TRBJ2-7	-	TGCGCCAGCAGCAGCGGGACAGCGATCTCCTACGAGCAGTACTTC	CASSSGTAISYEQYF
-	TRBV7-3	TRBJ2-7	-	TGTGCCAGCAGCGCCTCCGGAGGGCCGTCGGACGAGCAGTACTTC	CASSASGGPSDEQYF
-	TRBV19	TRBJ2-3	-	TGTGCCAGTAGGAGCCGGTGGGCTCAAGATACGCAGTATTTT	CASRSRWAQDTQYF
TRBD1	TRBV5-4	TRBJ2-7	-	TGTGCCAGCAGCTTGGACAGGGGATCCTACGAGCAGTACTTC	CASSLDRGSYEQYF
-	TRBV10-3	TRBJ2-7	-	TGTGCCATCAGTGATCAGAGTTCGGGTCGATCCTACGAGCAGTACTTC	CAISDQSSGRSYEQYF
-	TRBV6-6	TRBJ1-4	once	TGTGCCAGCAGTTACTCGAGGCGATCTAATGAAAAACTGTTTTTT	CASSYSRRSNEKLFF
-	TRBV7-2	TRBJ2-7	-	TGTGCCAGCAGCTTACGTGGGGGGGCTCACGAGCAGTACTTC	CASSLRGGAHEQYF
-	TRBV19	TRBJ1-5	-	TGTGCCAGTAGTATGAGGGGGAATCAGCCCCAGCATTTT	CASSMRGNQPQHF
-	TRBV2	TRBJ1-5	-	TGTGCCAGCAACAGGGCGAATAGCAATCAGCCCCAGCATTTT	CASNRANSNQPQHF
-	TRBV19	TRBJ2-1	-	TGTGCCAGTAGTAGGGCTAACTCCTACAATGAGCAGTTCTTC	CASSRANSYNEQFF
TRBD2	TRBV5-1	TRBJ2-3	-	TGCGCCAGCAGCTCCGAAACTAGCGGTACAAAGTATTTT	CASSSETSGTKYF
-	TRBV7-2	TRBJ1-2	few	TGTGCCAGCAGCTTAGGTGTTGCGGACAACTATGGCTACACCTTC	CASSLGVADNYGYTF